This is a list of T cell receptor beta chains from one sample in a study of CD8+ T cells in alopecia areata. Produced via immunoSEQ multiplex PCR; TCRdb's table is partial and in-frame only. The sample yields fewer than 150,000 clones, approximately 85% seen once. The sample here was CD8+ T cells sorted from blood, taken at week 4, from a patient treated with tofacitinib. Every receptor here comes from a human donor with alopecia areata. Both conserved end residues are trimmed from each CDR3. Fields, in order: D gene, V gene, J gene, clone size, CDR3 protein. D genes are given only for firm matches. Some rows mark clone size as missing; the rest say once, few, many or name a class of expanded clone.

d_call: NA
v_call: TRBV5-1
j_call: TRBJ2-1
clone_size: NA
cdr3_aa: ASSLGGGYNEQF

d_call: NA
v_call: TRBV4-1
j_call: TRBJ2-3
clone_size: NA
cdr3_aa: ASSQEERTDTQY

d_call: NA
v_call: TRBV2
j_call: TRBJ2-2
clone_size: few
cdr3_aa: ASRGGQMSLNTGELF

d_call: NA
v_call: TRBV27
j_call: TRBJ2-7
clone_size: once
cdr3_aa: ASSLRSEYEQY

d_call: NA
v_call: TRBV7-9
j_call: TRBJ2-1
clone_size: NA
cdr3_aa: ASSPGWSSYNEQF

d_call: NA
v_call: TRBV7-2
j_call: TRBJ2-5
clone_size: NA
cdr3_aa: ASSSSSGIQETQY

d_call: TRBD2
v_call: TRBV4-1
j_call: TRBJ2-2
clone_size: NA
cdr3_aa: ASSQLAGETGELF

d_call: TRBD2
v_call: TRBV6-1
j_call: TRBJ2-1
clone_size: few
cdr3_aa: ASSGPLAGETYNEQF

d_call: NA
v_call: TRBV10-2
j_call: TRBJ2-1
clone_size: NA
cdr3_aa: ASSDPPGSYNEQF

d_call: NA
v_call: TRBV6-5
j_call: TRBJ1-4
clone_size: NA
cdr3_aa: ASSTGTTVGEKLF

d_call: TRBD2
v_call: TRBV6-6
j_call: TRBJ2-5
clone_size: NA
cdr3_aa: ARERGTLQETQY

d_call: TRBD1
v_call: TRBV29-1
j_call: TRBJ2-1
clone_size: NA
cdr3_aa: SVDRGTGVSYNEQF

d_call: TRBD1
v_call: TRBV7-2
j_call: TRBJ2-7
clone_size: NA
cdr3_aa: ASSSDRAPYEQY

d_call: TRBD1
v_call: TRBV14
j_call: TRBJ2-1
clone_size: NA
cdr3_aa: ASSPRQGIGNEQF

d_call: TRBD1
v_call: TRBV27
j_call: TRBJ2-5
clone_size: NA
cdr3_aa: ASSLNTGGGRETQY

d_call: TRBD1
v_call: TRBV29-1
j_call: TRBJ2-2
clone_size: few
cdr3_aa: SAGTGGPGELF

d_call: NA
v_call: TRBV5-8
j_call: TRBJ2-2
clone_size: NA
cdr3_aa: ASSYREPGELF

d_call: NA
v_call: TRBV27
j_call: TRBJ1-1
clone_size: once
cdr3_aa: ASRVGRVAEAF

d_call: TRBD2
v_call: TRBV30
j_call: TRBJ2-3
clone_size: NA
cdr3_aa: AWIPSGGASDTQY

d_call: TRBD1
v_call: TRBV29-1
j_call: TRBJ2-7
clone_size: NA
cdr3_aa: SVEDTDRAYEQY

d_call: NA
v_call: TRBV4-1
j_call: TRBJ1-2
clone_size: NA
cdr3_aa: ASSQAKGNNYGYT

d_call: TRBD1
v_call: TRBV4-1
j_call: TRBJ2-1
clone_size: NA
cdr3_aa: ASSPRGSGTGVHEQF

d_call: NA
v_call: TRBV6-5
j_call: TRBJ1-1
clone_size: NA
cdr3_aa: ASSYSGLGDTEAF

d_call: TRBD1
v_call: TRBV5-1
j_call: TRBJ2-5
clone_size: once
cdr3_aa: ASSLGQLYLGETQY

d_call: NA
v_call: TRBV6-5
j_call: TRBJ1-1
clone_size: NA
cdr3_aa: ASSRGRGVNTEAF